This entry features one TCR beta chain sequence. The data are from a study of blood T cell repertoires in COVID-19. Study at large: The United States, Italy and Spain were the sources of the acute and convalescent COVID-19 samples. Nucleic acid was either cDNA or gDNA, and it came from T cells, B-cell-depleted T cells, or PBMCs.

CDR1 and CDR2 from the germline V gene are SGHRS and YFSETQ. CDR3 size: 15 residues. The ends lost 1 base at V and 0 bases at J; junction bases unmatched: 2. As handled by the study authors: Cell counts per sample came from amplifying reference gene primers. Assay: immunoSEQ multiplex PCR; the TCRdb copy retains only in-frame clones and omits some. For V, J and clone size, that table is used; D and trimming come from the DNA. Seen here are under 250,000 clones, over 70% observed once, and the top ten hold around 26%. This clonotype was obtained from a man aged 35-49 years with acute or convalescent COVID-19. The rearrangement uses TRBV5-1 and TRBJ1-2; 8 bases align to TRBD1. The sample taken for sequencing was peripheral blood. This chain's CDR3 is CASSLTGGTNYGYTF. For the CDR3, the DNA is TGCGCCAGCAGCTTGACAGGGGGGACTAACTATGGCTACACCTTC.